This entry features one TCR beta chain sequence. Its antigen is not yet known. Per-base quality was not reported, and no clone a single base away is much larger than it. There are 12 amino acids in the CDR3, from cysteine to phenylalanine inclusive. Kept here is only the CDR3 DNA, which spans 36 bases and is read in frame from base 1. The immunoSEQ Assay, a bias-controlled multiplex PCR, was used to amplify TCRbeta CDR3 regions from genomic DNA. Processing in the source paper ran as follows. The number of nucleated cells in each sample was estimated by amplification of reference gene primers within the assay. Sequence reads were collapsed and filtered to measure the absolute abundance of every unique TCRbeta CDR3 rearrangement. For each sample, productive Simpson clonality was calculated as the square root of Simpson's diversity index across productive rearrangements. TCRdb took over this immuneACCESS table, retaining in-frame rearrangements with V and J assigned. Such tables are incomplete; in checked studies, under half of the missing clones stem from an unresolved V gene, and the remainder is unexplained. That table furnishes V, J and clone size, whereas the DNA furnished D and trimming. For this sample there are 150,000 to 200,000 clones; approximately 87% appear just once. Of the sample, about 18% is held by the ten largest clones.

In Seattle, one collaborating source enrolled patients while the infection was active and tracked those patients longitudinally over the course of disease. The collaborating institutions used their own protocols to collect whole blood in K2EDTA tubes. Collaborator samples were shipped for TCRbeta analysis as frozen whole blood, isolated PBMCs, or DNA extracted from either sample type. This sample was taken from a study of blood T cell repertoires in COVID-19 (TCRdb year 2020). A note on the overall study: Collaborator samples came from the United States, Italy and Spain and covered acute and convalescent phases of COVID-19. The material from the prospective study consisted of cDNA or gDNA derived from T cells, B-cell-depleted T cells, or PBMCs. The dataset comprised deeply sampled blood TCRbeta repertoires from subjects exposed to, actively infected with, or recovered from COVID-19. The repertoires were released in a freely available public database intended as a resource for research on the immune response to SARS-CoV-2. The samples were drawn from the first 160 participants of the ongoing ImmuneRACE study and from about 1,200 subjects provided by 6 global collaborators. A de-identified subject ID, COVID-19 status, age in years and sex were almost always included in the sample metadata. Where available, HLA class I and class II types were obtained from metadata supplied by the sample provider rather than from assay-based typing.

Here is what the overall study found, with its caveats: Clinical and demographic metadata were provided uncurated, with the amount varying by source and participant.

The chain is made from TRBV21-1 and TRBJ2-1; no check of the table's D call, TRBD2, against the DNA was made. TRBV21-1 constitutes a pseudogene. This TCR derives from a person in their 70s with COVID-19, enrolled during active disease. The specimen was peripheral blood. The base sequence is TGTGCCAGCAATGCGGGGGGGCTTGAGCAGTTCTTC. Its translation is CASNAGGLEQFF.